The present T cell receptor beta chain was sequenced within a study of post-analysis software for immune sequencing data. Points from the study as a whole: Controls had lower frequencies than patients of roughly five TRBV segments, which included TRBV5-6, TRBV5-1 and TRBV20-1.

The CDR3 runs 18 residues. V was pared by 0 bases and J by 4 bases, with 9 bases of the junction left unmatched. The germline CDR1 and CDR2 sequences are KGHDR and SFDVKD. Carried by the TCR beta cDNA libraries were unique molecular identifiers. MiXCR, applied by TCRdb to the PCR reads, yields one record per CDR3 protein. The sample consists of hundreds of thousands of distinct CDR3 sequences, 55% to 60% of them appearing once. Details on this clonotype: No antigen is known for it.

This chain joins TRBV24-1 and TRBJ2-1, with 9 nucleotides matching TRBD1. The sequence derives from a girl aged 2-10 years with multiple sclerosis. The sequencing sample was made of blood. The CDR3 nucleotides read TGTGCCACCAGTGATTTGTCGACAGGGGGATCAGCTTACAATGAGCAGTTCTTC. This translates into CATSDLSTGGSAYNEQFF.